These 27 T cell receptor beta chains originate from one sample sequenced in a study of blood T cells in healthy people across ages. A J-beta primer mix and a sample-barcoded 5' primer were used in a second PCR of about 7 to 12 cycles. Via MiXCR, TCRdb re-called the 5' RACE reads, giving one row per CDR3 protein. Of roughly 680,000 distinct CDR3 sequences in the sample, approximately 21% were seen once. Sequenced material: blood. The receptor set was obtained from a man between 65 and 85 years old in good health.

This chain links TRBV21-1 with TRBJ2-7. TRBV21-1 is recorded as a pseudogene. The CDR3 extends over 16 amino acids. CDR3 protein: CASSKATTGSSYEQYF. The DNA for the CDR3 is TGTGCCAGCAGCAAAGCGACGACAGGCAGCTCCTACGAGCAGTACTTC.

This clonotype occurred a few times. The chain couples TRBV5-1 to TRBJ1-4; weak D call: TRBD1 (5 bases). This CDR3 region has 15 residues. Germline V gene lookup returns CDR1 SGHRS and CDR2 YFSETQ. Trimming removed 2 bases at V and 7 bases at J, with 15 bases between. The CDR3, as DNA: TGCGCCAGCAGCTTTTCTAGTCAGGGTGGTGAAAAACTGTTTTTT. This gives the protein CASSFSSQGGEKLFF.

About this clonotype: At one of its ends the junction is not consistent with the germline gene, which may arise from a read error. The chain employs TRBV7-6 and TRBJ2-1; the match to TRBD2 covers 10 bases. The CDR3 contains 15 residues. CDR1 and CDR2 (germline): SGHVS, FNYEAQ. CDR3 residues: CASSLSSGSFNERFF. The CDR3 DNA reads as TGTGCCAGCAGCTTGTCTAGCGGGAGCTTCAATGAGCGGTTCTTC.

This clonotype occurred once. V usage is TRBV7-2 and J usage is TRBJ2-7; possible D gene TRBD2, 5 bases. The V gene lost 2 bases and the J gene lost 2 bases, with 13 bases spanning the gap. The germline gives CDR1 SGHTA, CDR2 FQGNSA. This CDR3 comprises 15 residues. The CDR3 region has the DNA TGTGCCAGCAGCTTAAGAGTAGCGAGTACCTACGAGCAGTACTTC. It is translated as CASSLRVASTYEQYF.

This clonotype was detected only a few times. The chain carries TRBV18 and TRBJ2-7; unclear D gene. V shed 1 base and J shed 2 bases, with 12 bases lying between them. CDR1 and CDR2 from the germline V gene are KGHSH and LQKENI. The CDR3 consists of 15 residues. The CDR3 loop is CASSPLISEAYEQYF. The DNA for the CDR3 is TGTGCCAGCTCACCACTCATCAGCGAAGCCTACGAGCAGTACTTC.

This clonotype was seen many times. CDR3 loop: CASSRTETYEQYF. As DNA, the CDR3 is TGTGCCAGCAGTCGGACGGAAACCTACGAGCAGTACTTC. The chain couples TRBV12-3 or TRBV12-4 to TRBJ2-7; D not resolved. The CDR3 runs to 13 residues. The V end was cut by 5 bases, the J end by 2 bases, with 10 bases between.

The CDR3 is CASSDAGSNNEQFF. The DNA for the CDR3 is TGTGCCAGCAGTGATGCGGGAAGCAACAATGAGCAGTTCTTC. This chain joins TRBV25-1 and TRBJ2-1, with D possibly TRBD2 on 6 matching bases. V was cut by 3 bases and J by 5 bases, with 11 bases left in between. The germline CDR1 and CDR2 sequences are MGHDK and SYGVNS. The CDR3 totals 14 residues.

This clonotype was picked up many times. The J gene is TRBJ2-7, the V gene TRBV5-1; 10 positions match TRBD1. The CDR3 contains 15 residues. The germline gives CDR1 SGHRS, CDR2 YFSETQ. The ends lost 4 bases at V and 2 bases at J; junction bases unmatched: 6. In DNA, the CDR3 is TGCGCCAGCAGCCCGGGGGACAGGGGACCCTACGAGCAGTACTTC. Its translation: CASSPGDRGPYEQYF.

The chain employs TRBV3-1 and TRBJ2-5; D uncertain. CDR3 length: 13 residues. Germline loops: CDR1 LGHDT, CDR2 YNNKEL (reference sequence). Trimming took 4 bases from V and 7 from J, leaving 13 bases between them. CDR3 bases: TGTGCCAGCAGCCTGGCTACCTCTTCGACCCAGTACTTC. Residues: CASSLATSSTQYF.

Many counts were recorded for this clonotype. The gene calls are TRBV29-1 and TRBJ2-3, with a tentative D call TRBD2 (6 bases). The germline V and J ends were trimmed by 3 bases and 3 bases, with 13 bases remaining between them. Germline V gene lookup returns CDR1 SQVTM and CDR2 ANQGSEA. This CDR3 has 14 amino acids. The CDR3, as DNA: TGCAGCGTTGATGCTAGCGAGAGTACAGATACGCAGTATTTT. The encoded protein is CSVDASESTDTQYF.

In this sample, this clonotype turned up a few times. The J gene is TRBJ1-1, the V gene TRBV5-1, with unresolved D. The CDR3 length is 15 residues. Germline CDR1 reads SGHRS; CDR2 reads YFSETQ. V was pared by 0 bases and J by 4 bases, with 13 bases between. The CDR3 DNA sequence: TGCGCCAGCAGCTTGGGGGGTACAGCCGGCACTGAAGCTTTCTTT. Encoded protein: CASSLGGTAGTEAFF.

This clonotype was seen a handful of times. V usage is TRBV20-1 and J usage is TRBJ2-3, with 13 bases aligning to TRBD2. The germline V gene has CDR1 DFQATT and CDR2 SNEGSKA (reference sequence). The V segment lost 3 bases and the J segment 7 bases; nucleotides outside the gene matches: 7. This CDR3 region has 15 residues. CDR3 region: CSASSGLAGIYTQYF. CDR3 in DNA: TGCAGTGCTAGCTCGGGACTAGCGGGGATATATACGCAGTATTTT.

This clonotype was detected many times. J is TRBJ1-1 and V is TRBV4-1, with 7 bases lining up with TRBD1. Germline CDR1 is MGHRA and CDR2 is YSYEKL. V shed 4 bases and J 11 bases; nucleotides not matched to a gene: 10. The CDR3 is 13 amino acids. CDR3 bases: TGCGCCAGCAGCCTGGAAACAGGGGACAGTGCTTTCTTT. Encoded protein: CASSLETGDSAFF.

There are a few counts of this clonotype. The chain is built from TRBV19 and TRBJ2-5; no firm D call. The germline V gene has CDR1 LNHDA and CDR2 SQIVND (reference sequence). This CDR3 comprises 16 residues. V lost 0 bases to trimming and J lost 5 bases, with 16 bases between them. CDR3 region: CASSIETGAARETQYF. The CDR3 DNA reads as TGTGCCAGTAGTATAGAAACTGGAGCAGCGCGGGAGACCCAGTACTTC.

Only a few counts were recorded for this clonotype. With a much larger clone just one base away, this may be a read error. V is TRBV18 and J is TRBJ1-1; D remains ambiguous. Trimming left V 0 bases short and J 0 bases short, with 11 bases between. The CDR3 has 16 amino acids. CDR1 is KGHSH and CDR2 is LQKENI in the germline V gene. This CDR3 reads CASSPPLTELNTEAFF. CDR3 bases: TGTGCCAGCTCACCACCCCTCACAGAGTTGAACACTGAAGCTTTCTTT.

This sequence joins TRBV7-9 and TRBJ2-5; the D call may be TRBD1 or TRBD2 (5 bases each). Looked up from germline, CDR1 is SEHNR and CDR2 is FQNEAQ (reference sequence). Trimming shortened V by 5 bases and J by 0 bases, and 13 bases separated the two germline ends. This CDR3 has 15 residues. The chain's CDR3 is CASSRDLSYQETQYF. CDR3 DNA: TGTGCCAGCAGCCGGGACCTCTCGTACCAAGAGACCCAGTACTTC. Variable domain in full (rest from reference TRBV7-9 and TRBJ2-5): DTGVSQNPRHKITKRGQNVTFRCDPISEHNRLYWYRQTLGQGPEFLTYFQNEAQLEKSRLLSDRFSAERPKGSFSTLEIQRTEQGDSAMYLCASSRDLSYQETQYFGPGTRLLVL.

The count of this clonotype is one. The chain joins TRBV6-1 to TRBJ2-7, with D maybe TRBD2 (6 bases). This CDR3 is built from 14 residues. Trimming left V 9 bases short and J 0 bases short, with 15 bases between. Germline CDR1 MNHNS, CDR2 SASEGT. CDR3 nucleotide sequence: TGTGCCAGTAACCCGGGACTGAGCTCCTACGAGCAGTACTTC. The encoded protein is CASNPGLSSYEQYF.

The table lists this clonotype with a few counts. The gene calls are TRBV3-1 and TRBJ2-3, with 13 nucleotides matching TRBD2. Germline CDR1 and CDR2: LGHDT and YNNKEL (reference sequence). The ends lost 0 bases at V and 4 bases at J; junction bases unmatched: 10. This CDR3 has 19 residues. The CDR3 here is CASSQDARTSGSSADTQYF. The CDR3, as DNA: TGTGCCAGCAGCCAAGATGCAAGGACTAGCGGGAGTTCGGCAGATACGCAGTATTTT.

The chain uses TRBV20-1 and TRBJ2-1; 9 nucleotides line up with TRBD1. Germline-derived CDR1 and CDR2 are DFQATT and SNEGSKA (reference sequence). V lost 5 bases, J lost 6 bases, and 8 bases stayed unmatched. The CDR3 extends over 14 amino acids. The CDR3 sequence: CSAFGQGKGNEQFF. The CDR3 nucleotides read TGCAGTGCTTTCGGACAGGGGAAGGGCAATGAGCAGTTCTTC.

V is TRBV6-1 and J is TRBJ1-4; D not resolved. The V end lost 3 bases, the J end lost 7 bases, and 18 bases lay between the germline ends. The CDR3 runs to 16 residues. Germline lookup yields CDR1 MNHNS and CDR2 SASEGT. The CDR3 here is CASSDVFGQVGEKLFF. CDR3 DNA sequence: TGTGCCAGCAGTGATGTGTTCGGGCAGGTCGGTGAAAAACTGTTTTTT.

In its sample, this clonotype was seen a few times. V usage is TRBV28 and J usage is TRBJ2-3, with TRBD1 matching 9 bases. Germline lookup yields CDR1 MDHEN and CDR2 SYDVKM. V gave up 2 bases and J gave up 5 bases; unmatched junction bases: 2. This CDR3 spans 14 amino acids. CDR3 DNA sequence: TGTGCCAGCAGTTTAACAGGGGGCGGAGATACGCAGTATTTT. It is translated as CASSLTGGGDTQYF. Variable domain in full (rest from reference TRBV28 and TRBJ2-3): DVKVTQSSRYLVKRTGEKVFLECVQDMDHENMFWYRQDPGLGLRLIYFSYDVKMKEKGDIPEGYSVSREKKERFSLILESASTNQTSMYLCASSLTGGGDTQYFGPGTRLTVL.

V is TRBV3-1 and J is TRBJ2-3; the match to TRBD2 covers 7 bases. The germline V gene encodes CDR1 LGHDT and CDR2 YNNKEL (reference sequence). The CDR3 runs to 15 residues. V lost 1 base, J lost 3 bases, and 4 bases stayed unmatched. This CDR3 reads CASSQGGSGTDTQYF. CDR3 nucleotide sequence: TGTGCCAGCAGCCAAGGCGGGAGTGGAACAGATACGCAGTATTTT.

This clonotype was counted only a few times. The chain joins TRBV2 to TRBJ2-2; D ambiguous. Trimming took off 2 bases at V and 4 bases at J, with 5 bases between the two ends. The CDR3 has 13 residues. Looked up from germline, CDR1 is SNHLY and CDR2 is FYNNEI. The CDR3 protein is CASSEQSTGELFF. CDR3 sequence (DNA): TGTGCCAGCAGTGAACAGAGCACCGGGGAGCTGTTTTTT.

J is TRBJ2-1 and V is TRBV20-1; 9 positions agree with TRBD2. Germline V lookup: CDR1 DFQATT, CDR2 SNEGSKA (reference sequence). The CDR3 loop spans 15 amino acids. Losses at the gene ends were 0 bases for V and 11 bases for J; bases not matched to a gene: 11. CDR3 sequence (DNA): TGCAGTGCTAGAGATCCTGGCGGGAGGGCTGGTAAGCAGTTCTTC. Translation: CSARDPGGRAGKQFF.

This clonotype was seen at least ten times. Written as DNA, the CDR3 is TGTGCCAGCAGTGCAGGAACCACCGGGGAGCTGTTTTTT. Translated, it gives CASSAGTTGELFF. The chain employs TRBV6-1 and TRBJ2-2; D is unresolved. Trimming removed 4 bases at V and 4 bases at J, with 7 bases between. Germline loops: CDR1 MNHNS, CDR2 SASEGT. The CDR3 consists of 13 residues.

This chain links TRBV20-1 with TRBJ1-1; D ambiguous. This CDR3 has 9 amino acids. In germline, CDR1 is DFQATT, CDR2 SNEGSKA (reference sequence). The V and J ends lost 5 bases and 7 bases respectively, with 5 bases between them. The CDR3 coding sequence is TGCAGTGCTGCGATTGAAGCTTTCTTT. Encoded protein: CSAAIEAFF.

This rearrangement joins TRBV12-3 or TRBV12-4 to TRBJ2-7; tentatively, D is TRBD2 (6 bases). This CDR3 contains 15 residues. V was clipped by 5 bases and J by 0 bases, with 14 bases between them. CDR3 DNA sequence: TGTGCCAGCAGTGTCCGGCGGGACGGCTCCTACGAGCAGTACTTC. Translating it yields CASSVRRDGSYEQYF.